This record concerns one TCR beta chain sequence. Its antigen is unidentified. This PCR relied on a set of 60 Vbeta primers and 13 Jbeta primers. Produced via immunoSEQ multiplex PCR; TCRdb's table is partial and in-frame only. The sample has around 90,000 clones; about 81% are singletons. Germline assignment: CDR1 MNHEY and CDR2 SMNVEV (reference sequence). The CDR3 has 18 amino acids. Trimming took 0 bases from V and 1 from J, leaving 16 bases between them. At collection, donors were nominally healthy, but unrecorded immune exposures were probable. The source of the sample is a study of cytomegalovirus exposure and HLA in healthy donors. Whole-study findings and limits: Within the data, a cluster of highly shared sequence variants was likely a sequencing artifact. Cytomegalovirus status, reportedly, was diagnosed with high specificity and sensitivity by the classifier.

Sequenced material: PBMCs. This TCR was recovered from a woman aged 40 to 50 in good health and CMV-seronegative. The V gene is TRBV27, the J gene TRBJ1-3, with a weak D call TRBD1 (6 bases). The DNA of the CDR3 is TGTGCCAGCAGTTTATCGAAAGGGGACATTAGTTCTGGAAACACCATATATTTT. It translates to CASSLSKGDISSGNTIYF.